This T cell receptor beta chain was observed in a study of blood T cell repertoires in COVID-19. Across the study: Sites across the United States, Italy and Spain contributed samples from acute and convalescent COVID-19. Sources were T cells, B-cell-depleted T cells, or PBMCs; the material itself was cDNA or gDNA.

This CDR3 is 16 amino acids long. The germline CDR1 and CDR2 sequences are KGHSH and LQKENI. Trimming removed 0 bases from V and 0 bases from J, with 9 bases in between. During active infection, Seattle patients enrolled and were then monitored through disease. Per the study methods: From reference gene primer amplification, estimates of nucleated cell counts were derived. Repertoires were generated with immunoSEQ multiplex PCR, while TCRdb's copy carries only in-frame clones and drops some. From that table come the V and J calls and clone size; the DNA was used to work out D and trimming. This table holds 150,000 to 200,000 clones, 85% to 95% found once.

Source material: peripheral blood. This chain joins TRBV18 and TRBJ1-3, with D perhaps matching TRBD1 (5 bases). The clonotype comes from a woman in her fifties or sixties with COVID-19, enrolled during active disease. The CDR3 reads CASSPPGGYSGNTIYF. In DNA, the CDR3 is TGTGCCAGCTCACCACCGGGGGGATACTCTGGAAACACCATATATTTT.